The sequence of this T cell receptor beta chain was determined in a study of blood T cells in healthy people across ages. Each sample used at least 6.5 million PBMCs. Whole-study findings and limits: Diversity figures based on one million T cells were deemed too low. Among T cells, TCR beta diversity per million cells dropped roughly linearly as age rose.

Germline lookup yields CDR1 DFQATT and CDR2 SNEGSKA (reference sequence). CDR3 length: 13 residues. Comment on this clonotype: What it binds is unknown.

Next came a second PCR, run for about 6 to 11 cycles, which used a sample-barcoded 5' primer along with a J-beta primer mix. All cDNA molecules were each tagged by a template-switch adaptor with 12 random nucleotides. TCRdb redid the calling of the 5' RACE reads with MiXCR, one entry per CDR3 protein. The repertoire has roughly 1.5 million distinct CDR3 sequences, approximately 39% of them found once; the top ten carry approximately 4.1%. Sequenced sample: blood. This clonotype was obtained from a woman aged 18-29 years in good health. This rearrangement joins TRBV20-1 to TRBJ2-1, with D hard to call. TRBJ2-7 matches the DNA end more closely, so the J call is doubtful. CDR3 in amino acids: CSAPAHVYNEQYF. CDR3 sequence (DNA): TGCAGTGCTCCGGCACACGTCTACAATGAGCAGTACTTC.